These 3 T cell receptor beta chains came from one sample sequenced in a study of T-cell reconstitution after alpha-beta-depleted transplantation in children. As it was prepared, the TCRbeta library received unique molecular identifiers. TCRdb re-analysed the PCR reads in MiXCR, keeping a single row per CDR3 protein. The sample has around 380,000 distinct CDR3 sequences, roughly a tenth seen once; the top ten hold 5% to 6.5%. This sample comprised PBMCs from the stem cell graft donor, obtained from the stem cell graft. These receptors came from a human donor who donated a stem cell graft to a child with acute myeloid leukemia.

This clonotype has only a few counts. The V gene is TRBV20-1, the J gene TRBJ1-2, with D tentatively TRBD1 (5 bases). The CDR3 extends over 15 amino acids. V lost 5 bases and J lost 4, with 20 bases in between. Looked up from germline, CDR1 is DFQATT and CDR2 is SNEGSKA (reference sequence). The CDR3 spells CSAQTKQVPTYGYTF. The CDR3 bases are TGCAGTGCTCAGACAAAACAGGTCCCGACCTATGGCTACACCTTC.

J is TRBJ2-7 and V is TRBV20-1; D is perhaps TRBD1 (6 bases). This CDR3 comprises 14 residues. The ends were cut back, 4 bases at V and 6 bases at J, with 19 bases in the middle. Per the germline V gene, CDR1 is DFQATT and CDR2 is SNEGSKA (reference sequence). The CDR3 DNA is TGCAGTGCTACATTAGGGGGAAATCGTCGCGAGCAGTACTTC. The encoded protein is CSATLGGNRREQYF.

This chain connects TRBV25-1 to TRBJ1-2; 10 bases are shared with TRBD1. Germline lookup yields CDR1 MGHDK and CDR2 SYGVNS. V was clipped by 4 bases and J by 2 bases; unmatched bases: 1. The CDR3 covers 14 residues. This chain's CDR3 is CASSGGQGNYGYTF. CDR3 in DNA: TGTGCCAGCAGTGGGGGACAGGGGAACTATGGCTACACCTTC.